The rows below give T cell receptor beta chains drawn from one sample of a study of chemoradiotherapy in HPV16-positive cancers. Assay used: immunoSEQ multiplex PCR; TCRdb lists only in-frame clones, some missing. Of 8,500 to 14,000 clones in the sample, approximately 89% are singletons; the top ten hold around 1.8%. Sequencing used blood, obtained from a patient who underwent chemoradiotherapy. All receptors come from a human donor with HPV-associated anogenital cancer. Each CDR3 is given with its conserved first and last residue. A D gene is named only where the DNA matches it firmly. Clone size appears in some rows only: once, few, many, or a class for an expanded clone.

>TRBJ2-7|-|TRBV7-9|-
TGTGCCAGCAGCGCTCACAGTGGGAGCTACGAGCAGTACTTC
CASSAHSGSYEQYF
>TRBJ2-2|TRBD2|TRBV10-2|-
TGCGCCAGCCGCACTAGCGGGGGGGGAACCGGGGAGCTGTTTTTT
CASRTSGGGTGELFF
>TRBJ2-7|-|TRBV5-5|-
TGTGCCAGCAGCCTTACGCAGAGGGCAACTTCCCAGATCTACGAGCAGTACTTC
CASSLTQRATSQIYEQYF
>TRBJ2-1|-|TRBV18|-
TGTGCCAGCTCACCACCGGGTGGCTACAATGAGCAGTTCTTC
CASSPPGGYNEQFF
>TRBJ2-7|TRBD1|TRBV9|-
TGTGCCAGCAGCGCCCGGGGACAGGGCTACGAGCAGTACTTC
CASSARGQGYEQYF
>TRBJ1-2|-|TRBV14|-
TGTGCCAGCAGCCGGAGGGATTATGGCTACACCTTC
CASSRRDYGYTF
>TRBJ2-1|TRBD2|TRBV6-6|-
TGTGCCAGTAAGATCCCTAGCGGGGGGTTTCATGAGCAGTTCTTC
CASKIPSGGFHEQFF
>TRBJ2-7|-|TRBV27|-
TGTGCCAGCAGGAGTCTGAGGGGGTCGGACTCCTACGAGCAGTACTTC
CASRSLRGSDSYEQYF
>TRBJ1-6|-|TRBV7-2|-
TGTGCCAGCAGCTTCGGGCATACGAATTCACCCCTCCACTTT
CASSFGHTNSPLHF
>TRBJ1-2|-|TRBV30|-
TGTGCCTGGAGCTCCGCCATCCAAGGCTACACCTTC
CAWSSAIQGYTF
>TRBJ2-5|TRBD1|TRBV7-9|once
TGTGCCAGCAGCTCAGGACAGGTCCACTTTCAACGAGAGACCCAGTACTTC
CASSSGQVHFQRETQYF
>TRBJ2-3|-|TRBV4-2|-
TGTGCCAGCAGCACATGGTCTTCTTCAGATACGCAGTATTTT
CASSTWSSSDTQYF
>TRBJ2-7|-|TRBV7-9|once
TGTGCCAGCAGCTTCGGGCAGCCCTCCTACGAGCAGTACTTC
CASSFGQPSYEQYF
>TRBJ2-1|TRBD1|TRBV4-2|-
TGTGCCAGCAGCCAAGCCACAGGGACAGCATCCTACAATGAGCAGTTCTTC
CASSQATGTASYNEQFF
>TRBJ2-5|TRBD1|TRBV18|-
TGTGCCAGCTCACCCCCAGGGGGAGCGCACCAAGAGACCCAGTACTTC
CASSPPGGAHQETQYF
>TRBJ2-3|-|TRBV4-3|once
TGCGCCAGCAGCCAAAGGGGATCAGATACGCAGTATTTT
CASSQRGSDTQYF
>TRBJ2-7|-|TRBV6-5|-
TGTGCCAGCAGAATTCAGACTTACTCCTACGAGCAGTACTTC
CASRIQTYSYEQYF
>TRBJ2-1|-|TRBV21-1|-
TGTGCCAGCAGCAACCAGGGAATAGTCAATGAGCAGTTCTTC
CASSNQGIVNEQFF
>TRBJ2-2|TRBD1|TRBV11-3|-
TGTGCCAGCAGCTGGACAGGGGGAACCGGGGAGCTGTTTTTT
CASSWTGGTGELFF
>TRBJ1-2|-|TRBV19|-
TGTGCCAGTAGTACCATAGGGCAGACTAACTATGGCTACACCTTC
CASSTIGQTNYGYTF
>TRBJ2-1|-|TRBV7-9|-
TGTGCCAGCAGCTTAGTGCAGAGCAATGAGCAGTTCTTC
CASSLVQSNEQFF
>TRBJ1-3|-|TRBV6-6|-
TGTGCCACCGAGTTATTCTCTGGAAACACCATATATTTT
CATELFSGNTIYF
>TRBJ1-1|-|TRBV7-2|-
TGTGCCAGCACCCCAAATTTGAACACTGAAGCTTTCTTT
CASTPNLNTEAFF
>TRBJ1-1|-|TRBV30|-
TGTGCCTGGAGGGCTTTTGGGGAAACCACTGAAGCTTTCTTT
CAWRAFGETTEAFF
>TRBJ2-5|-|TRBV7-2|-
TGTGCCAGCAGCCCCTACGGATTTCAAGAGACCCAGTACTTC
CASSPYGFQETQYF
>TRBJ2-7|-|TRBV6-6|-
TGTGCCAGCACCACCGCGCGCCTTGGGGCCTACGAGCAGTACTTC
CASTTARLGAYEQYF
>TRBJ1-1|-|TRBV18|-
TGTGCCAGCTCACATGGGACGAACACTGAAGCTTTCTTT
CASSHGTNTEAFF
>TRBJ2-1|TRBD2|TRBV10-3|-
TGTGCCATCAGCGCCGGACTAGCGGACGACAATGAGCAGTTCTTC
CAISAGLADDNEQFF
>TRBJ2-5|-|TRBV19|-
TGTGCCAGTAGTCGGCAGAGACTACTTCAAGAGACCCAGTACTTC
CASSRQRLLQETQYF
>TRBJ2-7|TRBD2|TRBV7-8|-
TGTGCCAGCAGCTTACTCGGCGGGGGGGCTTACGAGCAGTACTTC
CASSLLGGGAYEQYF
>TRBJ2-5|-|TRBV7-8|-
TGTGCCAGCAGCTTAGGGCTGGCACAAGAGACCCAGTACTTC
CASSLGLAQETQYF
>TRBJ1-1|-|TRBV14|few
TGTGCCAGCAGCCCGCTGGGGGACACTGAAGCTTTCTTT
CASSPLGDTEAFF
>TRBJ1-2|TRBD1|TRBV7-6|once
TGTGCCAGCAGCGAACGACAGGGTTTTGGCTATGGCTACACCTTC
CASSERQGFGYGYTF
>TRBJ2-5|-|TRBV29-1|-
TGCAGCGTTGAGTACAACGTCCAAGAGACCCAGTACTTC
CSVEYNVQETQYF